The 29 T cell receptor beta chains reported below all come from one sample, sequenced in a study of T cells in Graves' hyperthyroidism and ophthalmopathy. Amplification targeted TCR beta CDR3 regions from RNA transcripts. The study used the HTBI primer set for a first-round RT-PCR of the TCR CDR3. Using its own MiXCR run on the multiplex PCR reads, TCRdb lists one record per CDR3 protein. The sample shows around 540,000 distinct CDR3 sequences, around 42% of them seen only once. The specimen was peripheral blood or thyroid tissue (not recorded which). The origin of the receptors is a woman aged 18-29 years with Graves' hyperthyroidism.

V gene TRBV15 combines with J gene TRBJ1-4; no definite D call. The CDR3 covers 16 residues. Germline CDR1 LNHNV, CDR2 YYDKDF (reference sequence). Trimming shortened V by 0 bases and J by 0 bases, and 8 bases separated the two germline ends. CDR3: CATSRERRATNEKLFF. CDR3 nucleotide sequence: TGTGCCACCAGCAGAGAGAGACGGGCAACTAATGAAAAACTGTTTTTT. Full variable domain (outside the CDR3, taken from reference TRBV15 and TRBJ1-4): DAMVIQNPRYQVTQFGKPVTLSCSQTLNHNVMYWYQQKSSQAPKLLFHYYDKDFNNEADTPDNFQSRRPNTSFCFLDIRSPGLGDTAMYLCATSRERRATNEKLFFGSGTQLSVL.

The rearrangement links TRBV25-1 to TRBJ1-1; 10 bases align to TRBD1. J gave up 7 bases and V 6 bases, and 11 bases lay outside the gene matches. Germline CDR1 and CDR2: MGHDK and SYGVNS. The CDR3 extends over 15 amino acids. CDR3 sequence: CASSEGTGVFLEAFF. Written as DNA, the CDR3 is TGTGCCAGCAGCGAAGGGACAGGGGTTTTCCTTGAAGCTTTCTTT.

V usage is TRBV7-6 and J usage is TRBJ2-1; TRBD2 might be the D (6 bases). The CDR3 length is 15 residues. The germline V and J ends were trimmed by 4 bases and 0 bases, with 10 bases remaining between them. Germline V lookup: CDR1 SGHVS, CDR2 FNYEAQ. The CDR3 DNA reads as TGTGCCAGCAGCTCTGGGACTGGCTCCTACAATGAGCAGTTCTTC. As protein: CASSSGTGSYNEQFF.

This clonotype was observed at least ten times. The gene calls are TRBV7-2 and TRBJ2-7, with D possibly called TRBD1 or TRBD2 (6 bases each). V shed 5 bases and J shed 5 bases, with 22 bases lying between them. The V gene's germline CDR1 is SGHTA and CDR2 FQGNSA. The CDR3 runs 16 residues. DNA of the CDR3: TGTGCCAGCAGCCACCAAACTGGGGGGCAGAGAAACGAGCAGTACTTC. It codes for CASSHQTGGQRNEQYF.

This chain links TRBV11-2 with TRBJ2-2, with 7 bases lining up with TRBD2. The CDR3 runs 16 residues. Losses at the gene ends were 5 bases for V and 0 bases for J; bases not matched to a gene: 6. From germline, CDR1 is SGHAT and CDR2 FQNNGV. The chain's CDR3 is CASSLFGTTNTGELFF. DNA for the CDR3: TGTGCCAGCAGCCTATTTGGGACTACGAACACCGGGGAGCTGTTTTTT.

This chain links TRBV6-1 with TRBJ1-1; 7 nucleotides agree with TRBD1. The CDR3 spans 16 residues. Germline CDR1 MNHNS, CDR2 SASEGT. V shed 6 bases and J 2 bases; nucleotides not matched to a gene: 12. DNA for the CDR3: TGTGCCAGCAGCTCAGGGGGAGGATTGACAAACACTGAAGCTTTCTTT. Its translation is CASSSGGGLTNTEAFF.

The chain recombines TRBV20-1 with TRBJ1-6; D is unclear. The CDR3 runs to 16 residues. V shed 5 bases and J shed 10 bases, with 24 bases lying between them. Germline V gene lookup returns CDR1 DFQATT and CDR2 SNEGSKA (reference sequence). The DNA for the CDR3 is TGCAGTGCTCCGGCGGCCCGATTAGGGAGGGAATCACCCCTCCACTTT. This gives the protein CSAPAARLGRESPLHF.

A single count supports this clonotype. V usage is TRBV7-6 and J usage is TRBJ1-4; 7 bases align to TRBD1. The germline V gene encodes CDR1 SGHVS and CDR2 FNYEAQ. The V gene end was trimmed by 4 bases and the J gene end by 4 bases; junction bases not matched to a gene: 6. The CDR3 runs to 15 residues. The CDR3 DNA reads TGTGCCAGCAGCTCCACAGGGGTTAATAATGAAAAACTGTTTTTT. Protein sequence: CASSSTGVNNEKLFF.

This clonotype has only one observation. The chain employs TRBV25-1 and TRBJ1-1; D perhaps matches TRBD1 (5 bases). CDR1 MGHDK and CDR2 SYGVNS come from the germline V gene. The V end lost 6 bases, the J end lost 7 bases, and 18 bases lay between the germline ends. This CDR3 is built from 14 residues. The CDR3 DNA reads as TGTGCCAGCAGCGTTGATCCGGGGAGGGGTGAAGCTTTCTTT. This sequence encodes CASSVDPGRGEAFF.

The rearrangement links TRBV7-9 to TRBJ1-4; D is perhaps TRBD1 (5 bases). The length of the CDR3 is 15 residues. The ends were cut back, 4 bases at V and 8 bases at J, with 17 bases in the middle. CDR1 SEHNR and CDR2 FQNEAQ come from the germline V gene (reference sequence). CDR3 sequence reads: CASSSGGSSKEKLFF. Written as DNA, the CDR3 is TGTGCCAGCAGCTCGGGGGGGTCCTCCAAAGAAAAACTGTTTTTT.

Note on this clonotype: The junction does not match germline at one end; this may be a read error. The chain employs TRBV10-3 and TRBJ2-6; 9 bases match TRBD1. Germline V gene data show CDR1 as ENHRY and CDR2 as SYGVKD. This CDR3 is built from 15 residues. The DNA for the CDR3 is TGTGCCAGCAGTTACTCCCGGGACAGGGAGGGCGTCCTGACTTTC. Residues: CASSYSRDREGVLTF.

The chain links TRBV19 to TRBJ1-1; D not certain. V shed 3 bases and J shed 1 base, with 15 bases lying between them. CDR1 LNHDA and CDR2 SQIVND come from the germline V gene (reference sequence). The CDR3 covers 16 residues. CDR3 sequence: CASSITSGRRNTEAFF. As DNA, the CDR3 is TGTGCCAGTAGTATTACCTCAGGCAGGAGGAACACTGAAGCTTTCTTT.

V usage is TRBV9 and J usage is TRBJ1-4, with D possibly being TRBD1 (6 bases). Trimming removed 6 bases from V and 4 bases from J, with 13 bases in between. The CDR3 is made up of 14 amino acids. The germline V gene encodes CDR1 SGDLS and CDR2 YYNGEE. In DNA, the CDR3 is TGTGCCAGCAAGAAACAGGGCAATAATGAAAAACTGTTTTTT. It specifies CASKKQGNNEKLFF.

In regard to this clonotype: This may be a read error: a much more frequent sequence differs by one nucleotide. The J gene is TRBJ1-1, the V gene TRBV29-1; D might be TRBD1 (5 bases). Germline CDR1 and CDR2: SQVTM and ANQGSEA. CDR3 size: 14 residues. In DNA form, the CDR3 reads TGCAGCGGGGGGGATGTGCGTTCGGAAACTGAAGCTCTCTTT. Protein sequence: CSGGDVRSETEALF.

A word on this clonotype: This sequence may be a read error, since a much larger clone differs from it by one base. V and J are TRBV10-3 and TRBJ2-7, with D possibly matching TRBD1 (6 bases). Germline lookup yields CDR1 ENHRY and CDR2 SYGVKD. This CDR3 is built from 14 residues. V lost 3 bases, J lost 2 bases, and 11 bases lay in between. The CDR3 is CAISDGQKTYEQYF. The CDR3 DNA sequence: TGTGCCATCAGTGATGGACAGAAAACCTACGAGCAGTACTTC.

V and J are TRBV7-3 and TRBJ2-5; 7 bases agree with TRBD1. The CDR3 is 15 amino acids. V was pared by 3 bases and J by 2 bases, with 6 bases of the junction left unmatched. The germline CDR1 and CDR2 sequences are SGHTA and FQGTGA. DNA of the CDR3: TGTGCCAGCAGCTTTTTTAGGGGGCGACAAGAGACCCAGTACTTC. The encoded protein is CASSFFRGRQETQYF.

This clonotype showed up just a few times. V is TRBV24-1 and J is TRBJ2-7, with a weak D call TRBD1 (6 bases). CDR1 and CDR2 (germline): KGHDR, SFDVKD. Trimming left V 5 bases short and J 6 bases short, with 19 bases between. The CDR3 extends over 15 amino acids. The CDR3, as DNA: TGTGCCACCAGTGGAGGTTTTGAGGGGGAAAGCGAGCAGTACTTC. It encodes CATSGGFEGESEQYF.

The chain employs TRBV10-3 and TRBJ2-2, with D uncertain. V gave up 6 bases and J gave up 6 bases, with 5 bases separating them. Germline loops: CDR1 ENHRY, CDR2 SYGVKD. The CDR3 contains 11 residues. As DNA, the CDR3 is TGTGCCATCAGACCCTCCGGGGAGCTGTTTTTT. Residues: CAIRPSGELFF.

A single count supports this clonotype. The CDR3 DNA reads as TGTGCCATCAGCCTCAGGGGCACGAACACCATATATTTT. Its translation: CAISLRGTNTIYF. The V gene is TRBV10-3, the J gene TRBJ1-3; D perhaps matches TRBD1 (6 bases). Germline values: CDR1 ENHRY, CDR2 SYGVKD. The CDR3 spans 13 residues. Trimming stripped 6 bases from V and 7 bases from J, with 13 bases between.

This clonotype has ten or more counts. V and J are TRBV7-9 and TRBJ2-7, with 8 bases that match TRBD1. The CDR3 is 13 amino acids. With 5 bases clipped from V and 7 bases from J, the junction kept 7 bases outside the gene matches. Per germline, CDR1 SEHNR and CDR2 FQNEAQ (reference sequence). The CDR3 bases are TGTGCCAGCAGCCGCGGACAGGGAGAAGAGCAGTACTTC. This translates into CASSRGQGEEQYF. Drawing the rest from reference TRBV7-9 and TRBJ2-7, the complete variable domain is DTGVSQNPRHKITKRGQNVTFRCDPISEHNRLYWYRQTLGQGPEFLTYFQNEAQLEKSRLLSDRFSAERPKGSFSTLEIQRTEQGDSAMYLCASSRGQGEEQYFGPGTRLTVT.

Only a few counts were recorded for this clonotype. The DNA for the CDR3 is TGTGCCAGCACCACTAGCGGGAGAGGTGAGCAGTTCTTC. Translating gives CASTTSGRGEQFF. The chain recombines TRBV2 with TRBJ2-5; 11 bases fit TRBD2. The J call is doubtful: the DNA matches TRBJ2-1 better. The germline V gene encodes CDR1 SNHLY and CDR2 FYNNEI. There are 13 residues in the CDR3.

The rearrangement uses TRBV7-9 and TRBJ1-2; D remains ambiguous. The germline V and J ends were trimmed by 5 bases and 4 bases, with 14 bases remaining between them. There are 14 residues in the CDR3. Germline V gives CDR1 SEHNR, CDR2 FQNEAQ (reference sequence). The CDR3 nucleotides read TGTGCCAGCAGCCCCCTATCGGCGAGCTATGGCTACACCTTC. This codes for CASSPLSASYGYTF.

This clonotype came up a few times. The CDR3 bases are TGTGCCAGCAGACCGGACCGGGACAGGGGGCGATCACCCCTCCACTTT. The encoded protein is CASRPDRDRGRSPLHF. The chain joins TRBV5-6 to TRBJ1-6; the match to TRBD1 covers 12 bases. The trim removed 5 bases at V and 10 bases at J, leaving 10 bases unmatched. Germline CDR1 reads SGHDT; CDR2 reads YYEEEE. The CDR3 runs to 16 residues.

In its sample, this clonotype was seen many times. The V gene is TRBV12-3 or TRBV12-4, the J gene TRBJ1-1; 7 bases are shared with TRBD1. This CDR3 has 12 amino acids. The V gene end was trimmed by 6 bases and the J gene end by 10 bases; junction bases not matched to a gene: 8. The CDR3 loop is CASSSGQDGAFF. For the CDR3, the DNA is TGTGCCAGCAGCTCAGGACAGGACGGAGCTTTCTTT.

The rearrangement joins TRBV7-2 to TRBJ1-5, with no clear D. Germline V gene data show CDR1 as SGHTA and CDR2 as FQGNSA. V was clipped by 5 bases and J by 0 bases, with 17 bases between them. The CDR3 is 17 residues long. CDR3 loop: CASSQISPGISNQPQHF. In DNA form, the CDR3 reads TGTGCCAGCAGCCAAATCTCCCCCGGGATTAGCAATCAGCCCCAGCATTTT. The variable domain in full, completed from reference TRBV7-2 and TRBJ1-5, reads GAGVSQSPSNKVTEKGKDVELRCDPISGHTALYWYRQSLGQGLEFLIYFQGNSAPDKSGLPSDRFSAERTGGSVSTLTIQRTQQEDSAVYLCASSQISPGISNQPQHFGDGTRLSIL.

This clonotype was detected ten times or more. The CDR3 bases are TGTGCCAGCACCCGACAGGGACAGCTCAATCAGCCCCAGCATTTT. Protein sequence: CASTRQGQLNQPQHF. The gene calls are TRBV2 and TRBJ1-5, with 7 nucleotides matching TRBD1. V lost 7 bases to trimming and J lost 3 bases; unmatched junction nucleotides: 9. CDR1 is SNHLY, CDR2 FYNNEI, per germline. CDR3 length: 15 amino acids. Filled out from reference TRBV2 and TRBJ1-5, the complete variable domain reads EPEVTQTPSHQVTQMGQEVILRCVPISNHLYFYWYRQILGQKVEFLVSFYNNEISEKSEIFDDQFSVERPDGSNFTLKIRSTKLEDSAMYFCASTRQGQLNQPQHFGDGTRLSIL.

The rearrangement uses TRBV15 and TRBJ1-5, with D possibly TRBD1 on 6 matching bases. CDR1 is LNHNV, CDR2 YYDKDF, per germline (reference sequence). Trimming took 9 bases from V and 5 from J, leaving 14 bases between them. There are 13 residues in the CDR3. The CDR3 bases are TGTGCCACTCTCAACAGGGAATATCAGCCCCAGCATTTT. Its protein is CATLNREYQPQHF.

The chain recombines TRBV4-1 with TRBJ2-7; 7 bases map to TRBD2. Germline trimming cut 4 bases from V and 1 base from J; bases unmatched to any gene: 7. CDR1 is MGHRA, CDR2 YSYEKL, per germline. This CDR3 contains 15 residues. CDR3 sequence reads: CASSLGLVQSYEQYF. Written as DNA, the CDR3 is TGCGCCAGCAGCCTAGGACTAGTGCAGTCCTACGAGCAGTACTTC.

The rearrangement uses TRBV29-1 and TRBJ2-3; D not certain. The CDR3 loop spans 12 amino acids. Looked up from germline, CDR1 is SQVTM and CDR2 is ANQGSEA. Between the trimmed V and J ends, which lost 2 bases and 2 bases, there was a span of 5 bases. CDR3 loop: CSVERATDTQYF. CDR3 DNA sequence: TGCAGCGTTGAAAGGGCCACAGATACGCAGTATTTT.